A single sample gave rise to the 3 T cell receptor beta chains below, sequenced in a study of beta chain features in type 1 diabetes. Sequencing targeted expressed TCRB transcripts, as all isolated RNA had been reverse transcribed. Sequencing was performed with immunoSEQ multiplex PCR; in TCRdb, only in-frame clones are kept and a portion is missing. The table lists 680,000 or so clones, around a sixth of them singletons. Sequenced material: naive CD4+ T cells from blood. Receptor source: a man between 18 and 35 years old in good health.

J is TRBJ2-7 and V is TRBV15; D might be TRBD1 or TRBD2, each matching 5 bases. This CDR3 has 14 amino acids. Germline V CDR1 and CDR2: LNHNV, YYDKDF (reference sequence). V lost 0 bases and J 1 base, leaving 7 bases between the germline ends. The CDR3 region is CATSRDGGSYEQYF. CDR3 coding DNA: TGTGCCACCAGCAGAGATGGGGGTTCCTACGAGCAGTACTTC.

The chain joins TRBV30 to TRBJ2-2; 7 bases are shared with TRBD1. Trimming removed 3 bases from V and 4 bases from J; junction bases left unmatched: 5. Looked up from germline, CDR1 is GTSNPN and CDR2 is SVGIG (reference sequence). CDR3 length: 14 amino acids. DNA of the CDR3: TGTGCCTGGAGGGCGACAGGGATCACCGGGGAGCTGTTTTTT. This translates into CAWRATGITGELFF.

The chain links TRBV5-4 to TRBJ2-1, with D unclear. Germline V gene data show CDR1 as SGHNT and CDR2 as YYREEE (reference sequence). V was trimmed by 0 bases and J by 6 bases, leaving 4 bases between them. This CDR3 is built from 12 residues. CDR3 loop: CASSLVTNEQFF. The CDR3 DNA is TGTGCCAGCAGCTTGGTTACCAATGAGCAGTTCTTC.